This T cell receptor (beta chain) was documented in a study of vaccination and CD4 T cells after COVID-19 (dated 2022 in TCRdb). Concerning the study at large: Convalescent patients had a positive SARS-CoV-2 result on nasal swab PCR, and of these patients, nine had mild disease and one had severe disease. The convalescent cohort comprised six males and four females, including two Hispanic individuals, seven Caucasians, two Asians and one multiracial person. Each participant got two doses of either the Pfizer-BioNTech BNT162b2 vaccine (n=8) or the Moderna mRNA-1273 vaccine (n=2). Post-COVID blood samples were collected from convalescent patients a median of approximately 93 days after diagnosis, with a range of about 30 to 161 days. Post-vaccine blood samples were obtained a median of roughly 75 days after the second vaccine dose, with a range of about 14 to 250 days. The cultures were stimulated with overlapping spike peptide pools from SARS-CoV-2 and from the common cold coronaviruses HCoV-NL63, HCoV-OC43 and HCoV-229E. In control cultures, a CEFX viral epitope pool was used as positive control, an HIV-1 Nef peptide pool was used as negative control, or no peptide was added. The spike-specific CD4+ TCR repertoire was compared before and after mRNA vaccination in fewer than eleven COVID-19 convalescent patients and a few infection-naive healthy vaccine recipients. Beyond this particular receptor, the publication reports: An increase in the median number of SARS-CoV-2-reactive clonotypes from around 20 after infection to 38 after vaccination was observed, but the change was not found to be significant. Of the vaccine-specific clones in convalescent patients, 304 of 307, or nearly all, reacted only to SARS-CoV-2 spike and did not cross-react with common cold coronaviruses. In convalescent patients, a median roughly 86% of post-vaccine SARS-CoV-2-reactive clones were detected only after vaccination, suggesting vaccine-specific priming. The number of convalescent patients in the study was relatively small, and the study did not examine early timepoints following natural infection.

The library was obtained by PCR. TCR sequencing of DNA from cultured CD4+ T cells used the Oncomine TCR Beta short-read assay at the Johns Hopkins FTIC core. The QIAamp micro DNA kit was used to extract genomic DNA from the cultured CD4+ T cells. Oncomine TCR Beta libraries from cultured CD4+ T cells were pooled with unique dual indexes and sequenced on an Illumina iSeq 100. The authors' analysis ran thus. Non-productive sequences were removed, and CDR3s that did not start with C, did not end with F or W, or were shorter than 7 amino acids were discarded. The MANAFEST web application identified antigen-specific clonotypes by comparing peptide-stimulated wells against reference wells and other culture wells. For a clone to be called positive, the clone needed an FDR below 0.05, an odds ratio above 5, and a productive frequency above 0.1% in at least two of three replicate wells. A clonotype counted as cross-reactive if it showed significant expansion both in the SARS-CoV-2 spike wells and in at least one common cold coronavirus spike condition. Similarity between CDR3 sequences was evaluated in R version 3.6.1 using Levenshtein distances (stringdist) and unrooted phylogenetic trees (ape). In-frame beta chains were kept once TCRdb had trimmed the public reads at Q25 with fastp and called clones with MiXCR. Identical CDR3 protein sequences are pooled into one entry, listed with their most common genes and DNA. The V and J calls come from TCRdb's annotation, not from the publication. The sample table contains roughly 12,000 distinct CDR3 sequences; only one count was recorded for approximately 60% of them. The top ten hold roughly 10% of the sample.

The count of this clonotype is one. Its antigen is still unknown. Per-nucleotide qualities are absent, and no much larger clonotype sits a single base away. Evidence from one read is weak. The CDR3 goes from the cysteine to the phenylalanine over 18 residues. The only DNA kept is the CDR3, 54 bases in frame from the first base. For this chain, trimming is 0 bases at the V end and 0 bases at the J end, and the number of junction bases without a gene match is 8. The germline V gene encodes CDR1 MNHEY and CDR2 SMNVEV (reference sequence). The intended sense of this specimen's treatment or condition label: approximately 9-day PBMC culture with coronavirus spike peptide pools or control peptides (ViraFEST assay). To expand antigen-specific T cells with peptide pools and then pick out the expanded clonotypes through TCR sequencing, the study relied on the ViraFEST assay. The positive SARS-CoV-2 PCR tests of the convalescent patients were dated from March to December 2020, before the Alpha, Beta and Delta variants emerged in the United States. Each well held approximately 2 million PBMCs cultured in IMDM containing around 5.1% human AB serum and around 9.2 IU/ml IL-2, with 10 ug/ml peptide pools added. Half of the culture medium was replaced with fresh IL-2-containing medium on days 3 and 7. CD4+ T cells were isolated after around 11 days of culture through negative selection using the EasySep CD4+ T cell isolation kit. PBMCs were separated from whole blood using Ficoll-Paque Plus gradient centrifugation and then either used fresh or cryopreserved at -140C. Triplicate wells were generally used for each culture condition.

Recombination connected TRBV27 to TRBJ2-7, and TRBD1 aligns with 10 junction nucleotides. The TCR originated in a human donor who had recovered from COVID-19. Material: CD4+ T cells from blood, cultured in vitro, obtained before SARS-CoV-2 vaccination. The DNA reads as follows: TGTGCCAGCAGTTTATCGAGCCCCGGGACAGGGGTCTCCTACGAGCAGTACTTC. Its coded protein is CASSLSSPGTGVSYEQYF.